These T cell receptor beta chains were read from a single sample in a study of T cell responses to AZD1222 COVID-19 vaccine. Produced via immunoSEQ multiplex PCR; TCRdb's table is partial and in-frame only. Among 100,000 to 150,000 clones, less than 95% were seen once, and the ten largest hold just over 7%. The sample consisted of peripheral blood, taken on day 0 of AZD1222 vaccination. The source of these receptors is an adult in good health. Both conserved end residues are part of each CDR3. The D gene is left open where the match is weak. Clone size is stated in some rows and not others, as once, few, many or a class when expanded.

j_call d_call v_call clone_size cdr3_length cdr3_aa cdr3_nt
TRBJ2-2 NA TRBV7-8 NA 15 CASSLALGKTGELFF TGTGCCAGCAGCTTAGCGCTGGGGAAGACCGGGGAGCTGTTTTTT
TRBJ2-1 TRBD1 TRBV7-2 NA 15 CASSLEGHPGGEQFF TGTGCCAGCAGCTTAGAGGGTCATCCAGGGGGTGAGCAGTTCTTC
TRBJ1-4 NA TRBV27 NA 16 CASRTRGGVTNEKLFF TGTGCCAGCAGGACCCGGGGGGGAGTGACTAATGAAAAACTGTTTTTT
TRBJ1-3 TRBD1 TRBV10-3 NA 14 CAISETGTAGQGYF TGTGCCATCAGTGAGACGGGGACGGCCGGACAGGGATATTTT
TRBJ2-7 NA TRBV5-1 NA 14 CASSLLGNSYEQYF TGCGCCAGCAGCTTGCTGGGGAATTCCTACGAGCAGTACTTC
TRBJ1-4 NA TRBV24-1 NA 14 CATSEGATNEKLFF TGTGCCACCAGTGAGGGAGCAACTAATGAAAAACTGTTTTTT
TRBJ2-5 TRBD2 TRBV7-9 NA 13 CASSSGSRETQYF TGTGCCAGCAGTAGCGGGAGTAGAGAGACCCAGTACTTC
TRBJ1-3 TRBD1 TRBV9 NA 18 CASSVDFRTGLSGNTIYF TGTGCCAGCAGCGTAGACTTCCGGACAGGGTTATCTGGAAACACCATATATTTT
TRBJ2-2 NA TRBV5-1 NA 14 CASSVAANTGELFF TGCGCCAGCAGCGTGGCAGCTAACACCGGGGAGCTGTTTTTT
TRBJ2-3 NA TRBV9 NA 15 CASSVGSAPQSEQYF TGTGCCAGCAGCGTAGGTAGCGCTCCACAGAGCGAGCAGTATTTT
TRBJ2-1 NA TRBV15 NA 13 CATSRDGRSGQFF TGTGCCACCAGCAGAGATGGCCGTTCTGGGCAGTTCTTC
TRBJ1-2 TRBD1 TRBV27 NA 14 CASSPGQAIYGYTF TGTGCCAGCAGTCCCGGACAGGCCATCTATGGCTACACCTTC
TRBJ2-1 TRBD2 TRBV5-5 NA 13 CASSEGLFNEQFF TGTGCCAGCAGCGAGGGACTATTCAATGAGCAGTTCTTC
TRBJ2-1 TRBD2 TRBV6-5 NA 15 CASSYKLAGGGEQFF TGTGCCAGCAGTTATAAACTAGCGGGGGGAGGGGAGCAGTTCTTC
TRBJ1-3 NA TRBV9 once 14 CASSPPHSGNTIYF TGTGCCAGCAGCCCCCCTCACTCTGGAAACACCATATATTTT
TRBJ2-3 NA TRBV29-1 NA 17 CSVNRDLSRGATDTQYF TGCAGCGTAAACCGGGACCTCAGCCGGGGGGCGACAGATACGCAGTATTTT
TRBJ2-3 NA TRBV5-1 NA 16 CASSLAWGASTDTQYF TGCGCCAGCAGCTTGGCCTGGGGGGCCAGCACAGATACGCAGTATTTT
TRBJ1-2 NA TRBV28 NA 13 CASSLTPNYGYTF TGTGCCAGCAGTTTGACACCAAACTATGGCTACACCTTC
TRBJ1-4 NA TRBV19 NA 14 CASSLREGDEKLFF TGTGCCAGTAGTTTACGGGAGGGTGATGAAAAACTGTTTTTT
TRBJ1-5 NA TRBV28 once 16 CASSSRLGYSNQPQHF TGTGCCAGCAGTTCTCGGTTGGGGTATAGCAATCAGCCCCAGCATTTT
TRBJ1-4 NA TRBV25-1 NA 14 CASGQGSTNEKLFF TGTGCCAGCGGGCAGGGTTCCACTAATGAAAAACTGTTTTTT
TRBJ2-1 TRBD1 TRBV7-2 NA 14 CASSLWTGEVEQFF TGTGCCAGCAGTCTATGGACAGGGGAGGTAGAGCAGTTCTTC
TRBJ1-1 NA TRBV11-2 NA 11 CASSLGGEAFF TGTGCCAGCAGCTTAGGAGGGGAAGCTTTCTTT
TRBJ2-7 NA TRBV11-2 NA 12 CASSTIGYEQYF TGTGCCAGCAGCACCATAGGGTACGAGCAGTACTTC
TRBJ1-6 NA TRBV19 NA 15 CASSYGLRENSPLHF TGTGCCAGTAGCTACGGACTGCGCGAGAATTCACCCCTCCACTTT
TRBJ1-1 NA TRBV10-3 NA 14 CAIRQTDLNTEAFF TGTGCCATCAGGCAGACAGACCTGAACACTGAAGCTTTCTTT
TRBJ1-3 NA TRBV28 NA 14 CASSREASGNTIYF TGTGCCAGCAGCCGGGAAGCGTCTGGAAACACCATATATTTT
TRBJ2-5 TRBD1 TRBV5-1 NA 15 CASSRGQGFQETQYF TGCGCCAGCAGTCGCGGACAGGGGTTCCAAGAGACCCAGTACTTC
TRBJ1-2 NA TRBV6-1 NA 14 CASSEAGGSYGYTF TGTGCCAGCAGTGAAGCGGGGGGTAGCTATGGCTACACCTTC
TRBJ1-1 NA TRBV3-1/TRBV3-2 NA 13 CASSQEGFAEAFF TGTGCCAGCAGCCAAGAGGGGTTCGCTGAAGCTTTCTTT
TRBJ2-5 TRBD2 TRBV5-4 NA 16 CASSPSGGRATETQYF TGTGCCAGCAGCCCTTCCGGCGGGAGGGCCACAGAGACCCAGTACTTC
TRBJ1-5 TRBD1 TRBV9 NA 15 CASSVGGQGNQPQHF TGTGCCAGCAGCGTAGGGGGACAGGGAAATCAGCCCCAGCATTTT
TRBJ2-1 TRBD2 TRBV19 NA 17 CASSPLDTSGPSDEQFF TGTGCCAGTAGTCCGCTGGACACTAGCGGCCCCTCCGATGAGCAGTTCTTC
TRBJ2-4 NA TRBV19 NA 14 CASSTSGWDDIQYF TGTGCCAGTAGTACCTCCGGGTGGGACGACATTCAGTACTTC
TRBJ2-7 TRBD2 TRBV18 NA 16 CASSPPFSGGAREQYF TGTGCCAGCTCACCCCCTTTTAGCGGGGGAGCAAGGGAGCAGTACTTC
TRBJ1-5 NA TRBV6-5 NA 15 CASRNYRGGNQPQHF TGTGCCAGCAGGAACTATCGAGGGGGGAATCAGCCCCAGCATTTT
TRBJ2-5 NA TRBV7-2 NA 13 CASSTGARETQYF TGTGCCAGCAGCACCGGGGCGCGGGAGACCCAGTACTTC
TRBJ2-7 NA TRBV19 few 13 CASSMVRDYEQYF TGTGCCAGTAGTATGGTCAGGGACTACGAGCAGTACTTC
TRBJ2-2 NA TRBV7-9 NA 14 CASSPDRSTGELFF TGTGCCAGCAGCCCAGACAGATCCACCGGGGAGCTGTTTTTT
TRBJ1-6 NA TRBV2 NA 13 CASTGTMGSPLHF TGTGCCAGCACCGGGACGATGGGATCACCCCTCCACTTT
TRBJ2-7 NA TRBV28 NA 15 CASKKGAVGSYEQYF TGTGCCAGCAAGAAGGGAGCGGTTGGTTCCTACGAGCAGTACTTC
TRBJ2-7 NA TRBV5-5 NA 14 CASSSGPSSYEQYF TGTGCCAGCAGCTCCGGCCCTAGCTCCTACGAGCAGTACTTC
TRBJ2-1 TRBD2 TRBV9 NA 16 CASSVGTSGRAQEQFF TGTGCCAGCAGCGTAGGGACTAGCGGGAGGGCCCAGGAGCAGTTCTTC
TRBJ1-3 NA TRBV19 many 12 CASSIGGHTIYF TGTGCCAGTAGTATCGGAGGGCACACCATATATTTT
TRBJ2-2 TRBD2 TRBV4-1 NA 18 CASSQDKGLAGGRGELFF TGCGCCAGCAGCCAAGATAAGGGACTAGCGGGAGGTCGTGGGGAGCTGTTTTTT
TRBJ1-5 NA TRBV7-9 NA 15 CASSSAGPLHQPQHF TGTGCCAGCAGCTCTGCCGGGCCACTCCATCAGCCCCAGCATTTT
TRBJ2-3 TRBD2 TRBV27 NA 21 CASSFYSSGTSGRARRDTQYF TGTGCCAGCAGTTTCTATTCTTCTGGGACTAGCGGGAGGGCCAGGCGCGATACGCAGTATTTT
TRBJ1-6 NA TRBV27 NA 14 CASSFDRKNSPLHF TGTGCCAGCAGTTTCGACAGAAAGAATTCACCCCTCCACTTT
TRBJ2-5 TRBD2 TRBV28 NA 15 CASSSAGTRGETQYF TGTGCCAGCAGTTCCGCCGGGACTAGAGGAGAGACCCAGTACTTC
TRBJ1-3 NA TRBV18 NA 15 CASSPQPRTPNTIYF TGTGCCAGCTCACCACAACCTAGGACGCCGAACACCATATATTTT
TRBJ2-1 NA TRBV19 NA 16 CASSASPGVTNHEQFF TGTGCCAGTAGTGCCTCCCCCGGGGTGACCAACCATGAGCAGTTCTTC
TRBJ1-1 NA TRBV5-5 NA 13 CASSLLVGTEAFF TGTGCCAGCAGCTTGCTGGTGGGCACTGAAGCTTTCTTT
TRBJ2-3 NA TRBV24-1 NA 15 CATSRHGSVADTQYF TGTGCCACCAGTCGTCACGGGAGCGTGGCAGATACGCAGTATTTT
TRBJ1-5 NA TRBV6-5 NA 13 CASSYSREQPQHF TGTGCCAGCAGTTACTCTAGGGAGCAGCCCCAGCATTTT
TRBJ2-7 NA TRBV28 NA 14 CASSSPGHPGEQYF TGTGCCAGCAGTTCCCCCGGACACCCGGGGGAGCAGTACTTC
TRBJ1-2 TRBD1 TRBV2 NA 13 CASILQGATGYTF TGTGCCAGCATTTTACAGGGGGCGACTGGCTACACCTTC